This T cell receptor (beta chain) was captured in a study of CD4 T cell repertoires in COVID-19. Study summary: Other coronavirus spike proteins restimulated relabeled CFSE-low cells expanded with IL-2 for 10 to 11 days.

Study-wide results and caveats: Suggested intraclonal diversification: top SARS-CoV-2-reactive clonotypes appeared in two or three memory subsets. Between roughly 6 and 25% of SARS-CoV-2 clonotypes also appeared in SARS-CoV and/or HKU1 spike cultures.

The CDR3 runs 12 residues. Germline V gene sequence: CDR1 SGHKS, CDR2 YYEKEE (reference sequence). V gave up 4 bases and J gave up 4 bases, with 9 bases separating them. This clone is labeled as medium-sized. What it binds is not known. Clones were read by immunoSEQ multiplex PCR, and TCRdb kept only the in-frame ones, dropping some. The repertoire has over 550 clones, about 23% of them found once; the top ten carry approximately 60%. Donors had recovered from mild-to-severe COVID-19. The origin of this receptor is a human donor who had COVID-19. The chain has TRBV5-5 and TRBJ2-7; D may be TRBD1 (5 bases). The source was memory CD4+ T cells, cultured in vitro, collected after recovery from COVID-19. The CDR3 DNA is TGTGCCAGCAGCCAGCAGGGTTACGAGCAGTACTTC. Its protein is CASSQQGYEQYF.